The sequence of this T cell receptor (beta chain) was determined in a study of blood T cell repertoires in COVID-19. About the research overall: The United States, Italy and Spain provided the acute and convalescent COVID-19 samples. T cells, B-cell-depleted T cells, or PBMCs provided the cDNA or gDNA that served as material.

The V gene's germline CDR1 is MNHEY and CDR2 SVGEGT. Between the trimmed V and J ends, which lost 3 bases and 1 base, there was a span of 17 bases. This CDR3 comprises 17 residues. Original processing methods: The authors estimated nucleated cell counts from reference gene primer amplification. TCRdb keeps only in-frame clones here, not all; method: immunoSEQ multiplex PCR. From that table come the V and J calls and clone size; the DNA was used to work out D and trimming. The sample consists of around 140,000 clones, about 82% of them appearing once. The V call is TRBV6-2 or TRBV6-3, the J call TRBJ2-3; D possibly corresponds to TRBD1 (7 bases). The TCR originated in a woman aged 60-70 years with acute or convalescent COVID-19. The sample was peripheral blood. For the CDR3, the DNA is TGTGCCAGCAGTTATTTAGGGGGCACGGGGGGCACAGATACGCAGTATTTT. Encoded protein: CASSYLGGTGGTDTQYF.